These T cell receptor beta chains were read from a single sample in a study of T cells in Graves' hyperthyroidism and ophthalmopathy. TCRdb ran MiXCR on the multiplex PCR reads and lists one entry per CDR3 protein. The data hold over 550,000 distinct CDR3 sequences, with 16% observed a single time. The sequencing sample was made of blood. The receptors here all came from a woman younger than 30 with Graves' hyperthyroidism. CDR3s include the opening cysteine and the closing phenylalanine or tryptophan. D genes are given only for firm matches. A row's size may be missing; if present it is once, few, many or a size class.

CDR3: CASSPGRVSSYNEQFF
DNA: TGCGCCAGCAGCCCTGGTAGAGTGAGCTCCTACAATGAGCAGTTCTTC
V: TRBV5-1
J: TRBJ2-1
D: NA
size: NA
length: 16

CDR3: CASSRGFWDREVWGEQYF
DNA: TGTGCCAGCAGCAGGGGGTTTTGGGACAGGGAGGTTTGGGGCGAGCAGTACTTC
V: TRBV11-2
J: TRBJ2-7
D: TRBD1
size: NA
length: 18

CDR3: CATSGESSYNEQFF
DNA: TGTGCCACCAGTGGAGAAAGCTCCTACAATGAGCAGTTCTTC
V: TRBV24-1
J: TRBJ2-1
D: NA
size: few
length: 14

CDR3: CSASGRADTGELFF
DNA: TGCAGTGCTAGCGGGAGGGCCGACACCGGGGAGCTGTTTTTT
V: TRBV20-1
J: TRBJ2-2
D: TRBD2
size: NA
length: 14

CDR3: CASSFGRQDGYTF
DNA: TGTGCCAGCAGTTTTGGCCGGCAGGATGGCTACACCTTC
V: TRBV6-1
J: TRBJ1-2
D: NA
size: NA
length: 13

CDR3: CSVEDVEGLAKNIQYF
DNA: TGCAGCGTTGAAGATGTGGAAGGACTAGCCAAAAACATTCAGTACTTC
V: TRBV29-1
J: TRBJ2-4
D: NA
size: NA
length: 16

CDR3: CASSQDYHNSPLHF
DNA: TGTGCCAGCAGCCAAGACTACCATAATTCACCCCTCCACTTT
V: TRBV3-1
J: TRBJ1-6
D: NA
size: NA
length: 14

CDR3: CAWGTGGSQPQHF
DNA: TGTGCCTGGGGGACAGGGGGGAGCCAGCCCCAGCATTTT
V: TRBV30
J: TRBJ1-5
D: TRBD1
size: NA
length: 13

CDR3: CASSFRDRGDSPLHF
DNA: TGTGCCAGCAGCTTCCGGGACAGGGGGGATTCACCCCTCCACTTT
V: TRBV7-4
J: TRBJ1-6
D: TRBD1
size: many
length: 15

CDR3: CASSQEGVGQVLQPQHF
DNA: TGTGCCAGCAGCCAAGAGGGAGTGGGACAGGTGCTTCAGCCCCAGCATTTT
V: TRBV7-2
J: TRBJ1-5
D: TRBD1
size: few
length: 17

CDR3: CASSEGGLAGETQYF
DNA: TGTGCCAGCAGTGAAGGGGGACTAGCTGGGGAGACCCAGTACTTC
V: TRBV6-1
J: TRBJ2-5
D: TRBD2
size: many
length: 15

CDR3: CASSLGHSGQGSYGYTF
DNA: TGTGCCAGCAGCTTGGGACACTCGGGACAGGGTAGCTATGGCTACACCTTC
V: TRBV7-9
J: TRBJ1-2
D: TRBD1
size: many
length: 17

CDR3: CASSLRGGEEETQYF
DNA: TGCGCCAGCAGCTTGCGAGGGGGGGAGGAGGAGACCCAGTACTTC
V: TRBV5-1
J: TRBJ2-5
D: NA
size: NA
length: 15

CDR3: CASSQEPSGASYNEQFF
DNA: TGCGCCAGCAGCCAAGAACCAAGCGGGGCCTCCTACAATGAGCAGTTCTTC
V: TRBV4-3
J: TRBJ2-1
D: TRBD2
size: few
length: 17

CDR3: CASSPLIQKNIQYF
DNA: TGTGCCAGCTCACCATTAATACAGAAAAACATTCAGTACTTC
V: TRBV18
J: TRBJ2-4
D: NA
size: many
length: 14

CDR3: CASSETGVNEKLFF
DNA: TGTGCCAGCAGTGAGACAGGAGTTAATGAAAAACTGTTTTTT
V: TRBV6-1
J: TRBJ1-4
D: NA
size: few
length: 14

CDR3: CASQGSGETQYF
DNA: TGTGCCAGCCAAGGCTCCGGGGAGACCCAGTACTTC
V: TRBV6-1
J: TRBJ2-5
D: NA
size: few
length: 12

CDR3: CASRKSQGFSGELFF
DNA: TGTGCCAGCCGTAAGAGTCAGGGGTTCTCCGGGGAGCTGTTTTTT
V: TRBV6-2/TRBV6-3
J: TRBJ2-2
D: NA
size: NA
length: 15

CDR3: CASSYGSGVYNEQFF
DNA: TGTGCCAGCAGTTACGGTAGCGGGGTATACAATGAGCAGTTCTTC
V: TRBV6-6
J: TRBJ2-1
D: TRBD2
size: few
length: 15

CDR3: CASSSSGVHQPQHF
DNA: TGTGCCAGCAGCTCCTCAGGGGTCCATCAGCCCCAGCATTTT
V: TRBV5-6
J: TRBJ1-5
D: NA
size: NA
length: 14

CDR3: CATSRDRQGYNEQFF
DNA: TGTGCCACCAGCAGAGATCGCCAGGGTTATAATGAGCAGTTCTTC
V: TRBV15
J: TRBJ2-1
D: NA
size: NA
length: 15

CDR3: CASSHSTGASEAFF
DNA: TGCGCCAGCAGCCATTCTACGGGGGCCTCTGAAGCTTTCTTT
V: TRBV4-1
J: TRBJ1-1
D: NA
size: many
length: 14

CDR3: CASSRDSQTYGYTF
DNA: TGTGCCAGCAGTCGGGACAGCCAGACCTATGGCTACACCTTC
V: TRBV28
J: TRBJ1-2
D: TRBD1
size: many
length: 14

CDR3: CSASKGDTQYF
DNA: TGCAGTGCTAGTAAGGGAGATACGCAGTATTTT
V: TRBV20-1
J: TRBJ2-3
D: NA
size: many
length: 11

CDR3: CSVSSGGGYNEQFF
DNA: TGCAGTGTATCGAGCGGGGGAGGTTACAATGAGCAGTTCTTC
V: TRBV20-1
J: TRBJ2-1
D: TRBD2
size: many
length: 14

CDR3: CSVFLLGEQYF
DNA: TGCAGCGTATTCCTTTTGGGGGAGCAGTACTTC
V: TRBV29-1
J: TRBJ2-7
D: NA
size: NA
length: 11

CDR3: CASSLGIGDTQYF
DNA: TGTGCCAGCAGCTTGGGGATTGGCGATACGCAGTATTTT
V: TRBV11-2
J: TRBJ2-3
D: NA
size: many
length: 13

CDR3: CASSQAGRKNYGYTF
DNA: TGTGCCAGCAGCCAAGCCGGACGGAAAAACTATGGCTACACCTTC
V: TRBV3-1
J: TRBJ1-2
D: NA
size: few
length: 15

CDR3: CASSSGAGSGRQWGYGYTF
DNA: TGTGCCAGCAGCTCCGGCGCAGGCTCAGGGAGGCAGTGGGGATATGGCTACACCTTC
V: TRBV7-2
J: TRBJ1-2
D: NA
size: many
length: 19

CDR3: CASSEVGVQTEAFF
DNA: TGTGCCAGCAGTGAAGTCGGGGTTCAGACTGAAGCTTTCTTT
V: TRBV6-1
J: TRBJ1-1
D: NA
size: many
length: 14

CDR3: CASYSPKLRDRGSGANVLTF
DNA: TGTGCCAGTTACTCCCCCAAACTCCGGGACAGGGGAAGTGGGGCCAACGTCCTGACTTTC
V: TRBV19
J: TRBJ2-6
D: TRBD1
size: NA
length: 20

CDR3: CSVKTGGRDTEAFF
DNA: TGCAGCGTCAAGACAGGGGGCCGGGACACTGAAGCTTTCTTT
V: TRBV29-1
J: TRBJ1-1
D: TRBD1
size: once
length: 14

CDR3: CASSHLSGRTGELFF
DNA: TGTGCCAGCAGCCACCTCTCAGGTCGCACCGGGGAGCTGTTTTTT
V: TRBV27
J: TRBJ2-2
D: NA
size: few
length: 15

CDR3: CASSLGTSGTQYF
DNA: TGTGCCAGCTCACTCGGGACTAGCGGGACCCAGTACTTC
V: TRBV18
J: TRBJ2-5
D: TRBD2
size: many
length: 13

CDR3: CASSQAPGTIVTEAFF
DNA: TGTGCCAGCAGCCAAGCCCCAGGGACGATCGTCACTGAAGCTTTCTTT
V: TRBV4-2
J: TRBJ1-1
D: NA
size: many
length: 16

CDR3: CSVEAQSTDTQYF
DNA: TGCAGCGTTGAAGCCCAGAGCACAGATACGCAGTATTTT
V: TRBV29-1
J: TRBJ2-3
D: NA
size: NA
length: 13

CDR3: CASRLAGSYEQYF
DNA: TGTGCCTCCCGACTAGCGGGGTCCTACGAGCAGTACTTC
V: TRBV27
J: TRBJ2-7
D: TRBD2
size: many
length: 13

CDR3: CASSYAGGWGQPQHF
DNA: TGTGCCAGCAGTTACGCAGGGGGCTGGGGTCAGCCCCAGCATTTT
V: TRBV6-2/TRBV6-3
J: TRBJ1-5
D: TRBD1
size: NA
length: 15

CDR3: CASSLALTAGELFF
DNA: TGTGCCAGCAGCTTAGCGCTGACGGCCGGGGAGCTGTTTTTT
V: TRBV7-9
J: TRBJ2-2
D: NA
size: NA
length: 14

CDR3: CTSSLQLRGNFNSPLHF
DNA: TGTACCAGCAGCTTGCAATTGCGGGGGAATTTTAATTCACCCCTCCACTTT
V: TRBV5-4
J: TRBJ1-6
D: NA
size: NA
length: 17

CDR3: CSVGASGRSETQYF
DNA: TGCAGCGTTGGGGCTAGCGGGAGATCGGAGACCCAGTACTTC
V: TRBV29-1
J: TRBJ2-5
D: TRBD2
size: NA
length: 14

CDR3: CASSEVTGWDQPQHF
DNA: TGTGCCAGCAGTGAAGTTACAGGGTGGGATCAGCCCCAGCATTTT
V: TRBV2
J: TRBJ1-5
D: NA
size: many
length: 15

CDR3: CASSIGAVSGNTIYF
DNA: TGTGCCAGTAGTATTGGGGCAGTCTCTGGAAACACCATATATTTT
V: TRBV19
J: TRBJ1-3
D: NA
size: NA
length: 15

CDR3: CASSPAMDRGETQYF
DNA: TGTGCCAGCAGCCCAGCAATGGACAGGGGAGAGACCCAGTACTTC
V: TRBV5-6
J: TRBJ2-5
D: TRBD1
size: few
length: 15

CDR3: CASSPGQGAKAFF
DNA: TGTGCCAGTAGTCCCGGACAGGGGGCTAAAGCTTTCTTT
V: TRBV19
J: TRBJ1-1
D: TRBD1
size: once
length: 13

CDR3: CAISEVARGHNEQFF
DNA: TGTGCCATCAGTGAGGTAGCGAGGGGGCACAATGAGCAGTTCTTC
V: TRBV10-3
J: TRBJ2-1
D: TRBD1
size: many
length: 15

CDR3: CASSARLETQYF
DNA: TGTGCCAGCAGCGCCAGGTTAGAGACCCAGTACTTC
V: TRBV3-1
J: TRBJ2-5
D: NA
size: NA
length: 12

CDR3: CASSWSPTGELVF
DNA: TGTGCCAGCAGCTGGAGTCCCACCGGGGAGCTGGTTTTT
V: TRBV5-6
J: TRBJ2-2
D: NA
size: NA
length: 13

CDR3: CASSPLRGLAEETQYF
DNA: TGTGCCAGCAGTCCTCTCCGAGGACTAGCGGAAGAGACCCAGTACTTC
V: TRBV28
J: TRBJ2-5
D: TRBD2
size: NA
length: 16

CDR3: CASSSSGRADEQYF
DNA: TGTGCCAGCAGCTCTAGCGGGAGGGCCGACGAGCAGTACTTC
V: TRBV28
J: TRBJ2-7
D: TRBD2
size: NA
length: 14

CDR3: CASSQFTGNTAKNIQYF
DNA: TGTGCCAGCAGCCAATTCACAGGGAACACGGCCAAAAACATTCAGTACTTC
V: TRBV3-1
J: TRBJ2-4
D: NA
size: NA
length: 17

CDR3: CASSLENLGYEQYF
DNA: TGTGCCAGTAGTCTAGAAAACCTGGGCTACGAGCAGTACTTC
V: TRBV19
J: TRBJ2-7
D: NA
size: NA
length: 14

CDR3: CASSPTPRQLISYEQYF
DNA: TGTGCCAGCAGTCCGACCCCGAGACAGCTTATCTCCTACGAGCAGTACTTC
V: TRBV6-1
J: TRBJ2-7
D: NA
size: NA
length: 17

CDR3: CASSLGRMDEQYF
DNA: TGTGCCAGCAGTTTAGGACGGATGGACGAGCAGTACTTC
V: TRBV12-3/TRBV12-4
J: TRBJ2-7
D: NA
size: few
length: 13

CDR3: CASSQSTGMDTQYF
DNA: TGTGCCAGCAGCCAGTCGACAGGCATGGATACGCAGTATTTT
V: TRBV4-2
J: TRBJ2-3
D: NA
size: once
length: 14

CDR3: CSARRPGGKEKLFF
DNA: TGCAGTGCTCGCAGGCCGGGAGGAAAGGAAAAACTGTTTTTT
V: TRBV20-1
J: TRBJ1-4
D: NA
size: NA
length: 14

CDR3: CASGTSGGGDTQYF
DNA: TGCGCCAGCGGGACTAGCGGGGGCGGGGATACGCAGTATTTT
V: TRBV4-3
J: TRBJ2-3
D: TRBD2
size: few
length: 14